A selection of T cell receptor beta chains follows, all from one sample in a study of PD-L1 blockade in urothelial cancer. Generated by immunoSEQ multiplex PCR, the TCRdb table keeps only in-frame clones and is missing some. The sample gives under 55,000 clones, 82% of which show up once; over 10% is in the top ten. The sequences come from PBMCs, collected around atezolizumab (anti-PD-L1) treatment. These receptors were collected from a man in his 60s with urothelial cancer. CDR3s include the opening cysteine and the closing phenylalanine or tryptophan. D genes are given only for firm matches. Expanded clones get a size class; other rows say once, few or many, or leave the size out.

NA | TRBJ2-7 | NA | TRBV5-1 | CASSTRQTSIYEQYF | TGCGCCAGCAGCACCCGACAGACAAGTATCTACGAGCAGTACTTC
NA | TRBJ1-3 | NA | TRBV6-6 | CASTSNEYSGNTIYF | TGTGCCAGCACTTCTAACGAGTACTCTGGAAACACCATATATTTT
NA | TRBJ1-1 | TRBD1 | TRBV5-1 | CASSWDGQGPTEAFF | TGCGCCAGCAGCTGGGACGGACAGGGGCCCACTGAAGCTTTCTTT
NA | TRBJ2-2 | NA | TRBV10-1 | CASSSATRATGELFF | TGCGCCAGCAGTTCTGCTACCAGGGCCACCGGGGAGCTGTTTTTT
NA | TRBJ2-7 | TRBD1 | TRBV6-5 | CASSYRGGEQYF | TGTGCCAGCAGCTACAGGGGCGGCGAGCAGTACTTC
NA | TRBJ2-3 | NA | TRBV4-1 | CASSQGEGDTQYF | TGCGCCAGCAGCCAAGGAGAGGGAGATACGCAGTATTTT
NA | TRBJ2-5 | TRBD2 | TRBV7-2 | CASSRLAGGPVETQYF | TGTGCCAGCAGCCGGCTAGCGGGGGGGCCGGTAGAGACCCAGTACTTC
few | TRBJ2-7 | TRBD2 | TRBV6-6 | CASRRAGAVYYEQYF | TGTGCCAGCAGGAGAGCGGGAGCGGTTTACTACGAGCAGTACTTC
NA | TRBJ2-3 | NA | TRBV28 | CASRPNREDTQYF | TGTGCCAGCAGACCCAACAGGGAAGATACGCAGTATTTT
NA | TRBJ2-6 | NA | TRBV27 | CASSLLTGSGANVLTF | TGTGCCAGCAGTTTACTTACAGGTTCTGGGGCCAACGTCCTGACTTTC
NA | TRBJ2-2 | NA | TRBV7-9 | CASSLALVPRPGELFF | TGTGCCAGCAGCTTAGCCTTAGTCCCCAGGCCCGGGGAGCTGTTTTTT
NA | TRBJ2-7 | TRBD2 | TRBV5-4 | CASSSKAGASYEQYF | TGTGCCAGCAGCTCCAAAGCGGGGGCTTCCTACGAGCAGTACTTC
once | TRBJ2-3 | TRBD1 | TRBV2 | CASRTDRGRLDTQYF | TGTGCCAGCAGGACGGACAGGGGACGACTGGATACGCAGTATTTT
NA | TRBJ2-3 | NA | TRBV28 | CASSLKELGTQYF | TGTGCCAGCAGTTTAAAGGAGCTCGGTACGCAGTATTTT
NA | TRBJ2-1 | TRBD2 | TRBV28 | CATSGGAVDEQFF | TGTGCCACTAGCGGGGGGGCGGTGGATGAGCAGTTCTTC
NA | TRBJ2-7 | NA | TRBV5-1 | CASSASSGSYEQYF | TGCGCCAGCAGTGCGAGTAGCGGCTCCTACGAGCAGTACTTC
NA | TRBJ1-5 | NA | TRBV6-5 | CASRTDGQPQHF | TGTGCCAGCAGGACAGATGGTCAGCCCCAGCATTTT
NA | TRBJ1-2 | TRBD1 | TRBV6-5 | CASSAGAGGYYGYTF | TGTGCCAGCAGTGCCGGGGCAGGGGGCTACTATGGCTACACCTTC
NA | TRBJ1-4 | NA | TRBV5-1 | CASSLGQLATNEKLFF | TGCGCCAGCAGCTTGGGACAGTTAGCAACTAATGAAAAACTGTTTTTT
NA | TRBJ1-5 | NA | TRBV4-3 | CASSQEPGSNQPQHF | TGCGCCAGCAGCCAAGAACCAGGGTCTAATCAGCCCCAGCATTTT
NA | TRBJ1-2 | TRBD1 | TRBV14 | CASSQERLTGALRGYTF | TGTGCCAGCAGCCAAGAGAGACTTACAGGGGCCTTACGGGGCTACACCTTC
NA | TRBJ2-5 | TRBD1 | TRBV18 | CASSRRGQGISETQYF | TGTGCCAGCTCACGTAGAGGACAGGGGATTTCAGAGACCCAGTACTTC
NA | TRBJ1-4 | TRBD1 | TRBV6-4 | CASNSLRDRGEKLFF | TGTGCCAGCAATAGCCTCCGGGACAGGGGTGAAAAACTGTTTTTT
NA | TRBJ2-1 | TRBD2 | TRBV19 | CASSDPSGGTYNEQFF | TGTGCCAGTTCGGACCCTAGCGGGGGAACCTACAATGAGCAGTTCTTC
NA | TRBJ1-1 | TRBD1 | TRBV28 | CATRTGAVRTEAFF | TGTGCCACCCGGACAGGGGCAGTTAGAACTGAAGCTTTCTTT
NA | TRBJ2-2 | TRBD2 | TRBV25-1 | CASASGSGPNTGELFF | TGTGCCAGCGCTAGCGGGAGCGGCCCTAACACCGGGGAGCTGTTTTTT
NA | TRBJ2-5 | TRBD2 | TRBV2 | CATASGRAETQYF | TGTGCCACGGCTAGCGGGAGGGCCGAGACCCAGTACTTC
NA | TRBJ2-2 | NA | TRBV21-1 | CASSKRRQGAGELFF | TGTGCCAGCAGCAAAAGGAGACAGGGAGCTGGGGAGCTGTTTTTT
NA | TRBJ2-5 | NA | TRBV7-8 | CASSLGYREGETQYF | TGTGCCAGCAGCTTAGGATACAGGGAAGGGGAGACCCAGTACTTC
NA | TRBJ2-3 | TRBD2 | TRBV5-1 | CASSSFSGGADTQYF | TGCGCCAGCAGCTCCTTTAGCGGGGGGGCAGATACGCAGTATTTT
NA | TRBJ1-2 | TRBD1 | TRBV6-4 | CASSFGTGVPYGYTF | TGTGCCAGCAGCTTCGGGACAGGGGTCCCCTATGGCTACACCTTC
NA | TRBJ1-5 | NA | TRBV2 | CASSGMFRGSNQPQHF | TGTGCCAGCAGTGGCATGTTCCGGGGTAGCAATCAGCCCCAGCATTTT
NA | TRBJ2-2 | TRBD2 | TRBV5-8 | CASSVGTSGRADTGELFF | TGTGCCAGCAGCGTTGGGACTAGCGGGAGGGCGGACACCGGGGAGCTGTTTTTT
NA | TRBJ2-7 | TRBD1 | TRBV6-5 | CASSPGTGGDEQYF | TGTGCCAGCAGTCCCGGGACAGGGGGCGACGAGCAGTACTTC
NA | TRBJ1-1 | TRBD1 | TRBV19 | CASTSAGQSGRNTEAFF | TGTGCCAGTACCTCCGCGGGACAGTCAGGAAGGAACACTGAAGCTTTCTTT
NA | TRBJ1-5 | NA | TRBV7-2 | CASRQQGLGQPQHF | TGTGCCAGCAGGCAGCAGGGCTTGGGTCAGCCCCAGCATTTT
NA | TRBJ2-2 | TRBD1 | TRBV6-6 | CASLAGGSTGELFF | TGTGCCAGCTTAGCAGGGGGTAGCACCGGGGAGCTGTTTTTT
NA | TRBJ2-1 | TRBD2 | TRBV7-2 | CASSLASGPYNEQFF | TGTGCCAGCAGCTTAGCTAGCGGGCCTTACAATGAGCAGTTCTTC
NA | TRBJ2-7 | TRBD1 | TRBV14 | CASSYGTDEQYF | TGTGCCAGCAGCTATGGGACAGATGAGCAGTACTTC
NA | TRBJ2-3 | NA | TRBV13 | CASSLGTGSTDTQYF | TGTGCCAGCAGCTTAGGCACAGGGAGCACAGATACGCAGTATTTT
NA | TRBJ2-3 | TRBD2 | TRBV29-1 | CSVAGTSGLDTQYF | TGCAGCGTCGCCGGGACTAGCGGCTTAGATACGCAGTATTTT
NA | TRBJ2-7 | TRBD1 | TRBV4-2 | CASSRDVGSGQFLFDPTYEQYF | TGTGCCAGCAGCCGAGATGTTGGATCGGGACAGTTTTTGTTCGACCCAACCTACGAGCAGTACTTC
NA | TRBJ1-2 | TRBD1 | TRBV18 | CASSSGTVNYGYTF | TGTGCCAGCTCCTCCGGGACAGTTAACTATGGCTACACCTTC
once | TRBJ1-5 | NA | TRBV28 | CASSPLGQPQHF | TGTGCCAGCAGTCCCCTCGGTCAGCCCCAGCATTTT
NA | TRBJ2-2 | NA | TRBV7-9 | CASSLGGMNTGELFF | TGTGCCAGCAGCTTAGGAGGGATGAACACCGGGGAGCTGTTTTTT
NA | TRBJ1-1 | NA | TRBV19 | CASSTTVGRTEAFF | TGTGCCAGTAGTACTACAGTGGGCAGGACTGAAGCTTTCTTT
NA | TRBJ1-3 | TRBD1 | TRBV7-6 | CASSPSTGTPLSGNTIYF | TGTGCCAGCAGCCCATCGACAGGGACTCCACTCTCTGGAAACACCATATATTTT